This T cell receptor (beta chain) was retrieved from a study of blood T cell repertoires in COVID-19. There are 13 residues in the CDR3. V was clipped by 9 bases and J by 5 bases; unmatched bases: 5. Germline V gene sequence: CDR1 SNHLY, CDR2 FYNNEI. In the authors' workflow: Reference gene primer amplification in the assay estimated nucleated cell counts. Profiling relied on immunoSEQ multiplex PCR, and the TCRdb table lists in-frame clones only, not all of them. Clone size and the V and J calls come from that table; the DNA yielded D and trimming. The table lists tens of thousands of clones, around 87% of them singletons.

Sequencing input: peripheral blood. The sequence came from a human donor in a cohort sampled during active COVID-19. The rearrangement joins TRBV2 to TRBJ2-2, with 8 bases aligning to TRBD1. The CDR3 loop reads CARRNRGTGELFF. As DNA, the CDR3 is TGTGCCAGAAGGAACAGGGGGACCGGGGAGCTGTTTTTT.